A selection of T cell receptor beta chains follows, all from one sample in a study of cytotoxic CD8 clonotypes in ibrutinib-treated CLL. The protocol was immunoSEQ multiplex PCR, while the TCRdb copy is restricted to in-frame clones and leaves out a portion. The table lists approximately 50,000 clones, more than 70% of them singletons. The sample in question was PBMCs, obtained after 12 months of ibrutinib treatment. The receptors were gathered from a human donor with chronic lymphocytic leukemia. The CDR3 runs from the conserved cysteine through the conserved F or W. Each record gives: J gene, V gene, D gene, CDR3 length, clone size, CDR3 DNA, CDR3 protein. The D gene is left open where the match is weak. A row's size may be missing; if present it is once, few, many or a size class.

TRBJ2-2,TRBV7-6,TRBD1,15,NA,TGTGCCAGCAGCTTAGGACAGGGGGCGGCCGGGGAGCTGTTTTTT,CASSLGQGAAGELFF
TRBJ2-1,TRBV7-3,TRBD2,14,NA,TGTGCCAGCAGCTTAAACGTAGCGGGAGCTGAGCAGTTCTTC,CASSLNVAGAEQFF
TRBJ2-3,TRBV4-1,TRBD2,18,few,TGCGCCAGCAGCCGCGGAGGGATAGCGGGAGGGGGCACAGATACGCAGTATTTT,CASSRGGIAGGGTDTQYF
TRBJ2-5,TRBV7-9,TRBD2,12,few,TGTGCCACCGGACTAGGATGGGAGACCCAGTACTTC,CATGLGWETQYF
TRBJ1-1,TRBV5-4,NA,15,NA,TGTGCCAGCAGCCGGGTGCGGGGCACGAACACTGAAGCTTTCTTT,CASSRVRGTNTEAFF
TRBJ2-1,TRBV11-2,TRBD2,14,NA,TGTGCCAGCAGCCCAGGACTAGCGATCGATGAGCAGTTCTTC,CASSPGLAIDEQFF
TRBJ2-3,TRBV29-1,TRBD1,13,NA,TGCAGCGTTAGCACAGGGGCCACAGATACGCAGTATTTT,CSVSTGATDTQYF
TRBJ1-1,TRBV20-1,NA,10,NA,TGCAGTGCTAGAGGGCTAGGGGCTTTCTTT,CSARGLGAFF
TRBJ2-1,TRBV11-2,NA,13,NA,TGTGCCAGCAACCATTACAGTCCCAATGAGCAGTTCTTC,CASNHYSPNEQFF
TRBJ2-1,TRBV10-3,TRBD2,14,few,TGTGCCATCAGTTTAGCGGGGGTATACAATGAGCAGTTCTTC,CAISLAGVYNEQFF
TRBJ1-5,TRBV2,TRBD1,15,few,TGTGCCAGCAGTATGGACAGGTTGAGCAATCAGCCCCAGCATTTT,CASSMDRLSNQPQHF
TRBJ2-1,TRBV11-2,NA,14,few,TGTGCCAGCAGCTTAGAGTGGGGTCGCAATGAGCAGTTCTTC,CASSLEWGRNEQFF
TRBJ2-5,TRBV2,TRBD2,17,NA,TGTGCCAGCAGTTCCGGGACTAGCGGGGTATACCAAGAGACCCAGTACTTC,CASSSGTSGVYQETQYF